The clone carrying this T cell receptor (beta chain) appeared a few times. Its target is unknown. The PCR used 60 Vbeta and 13 Jbeta primers. The protocol was immunoSEQ multiplex PCR, while the TCRdb copy is restricted to in-frame clones and leaves out a portion. The sample includes 120,000 to 150,000 clones, around 80% seen only once; the top ten take under 7.5%. These data originate in a study of cytomegalovirus exposure and HLA in healthy donors. Whole-study results and caveats: The investigators catalogued some 150 TCR beta chains as cytomegalovirus-associated.

CDR1 and CDR2 from the germline V gene are SGHRS and YFSETQ. V lost 0 bases to trimming and J lost 2 bases, with 15 bases between them. The CDR3 covers 16 residues. The rearrangement joins TRBV5-1 to TRBJ2-7, with a possible D match to TRBD2 (6 bases). This clonotype originated in a man between 40 and 49 years old in good health and CMV-seropositive. Sequenced: PBMCs. The CDR3 sequence: CASSLAVTGAAYEQYF. The CDR3 DNA is TGCGCCAGCAGCTTGGCCGTTACGGGAGCGGCCTACGAGCAGTACTTC.